This TCR beta chain is from a study of T cells in Graves' hyperthyroidism and ophthalmopathy. The CDR3 loop spans 13 amino acids. Looked up from germline, CDR1 is DFQATT and CDR2 is SNEGSKA (reference sequence). Between the trimmed V and J ends, which lost 1 base and 2 bases, there was a span of 8 bases. This clonotype was counted between two and nine times. Amplified TCR beta CDR3 regions came from RNA transcripts. During a first-round RT-PCR of the TCR CDR3, the HTBI primer set was used. Using its own MiXCR run on the multiplex PCR reads, TCRdb lists one record per CDR3 protein. The table lists 540,000 or so distinct CDR3 sequences, around 16% of them singletons.

The chain is built from TRBV20-1 and TRBJ1-1; D gene ambiguous. The clonotype comes from a woman aged 30 to 39 with Graves' hyperthyroidism. The sequenced material came from blood. CDR3 nucleotides: TGCAGTGCTAGAGGCTACGGCAACACTGAAGCTTTCTTT. As protein: CSARGYGNTEAFF.